The clone carrying this TCR beta chain was picked up a small number of times. Time point meaning: blood at routine non-recurrence follow-up after resection. Unsorted whole RNA from tumor, nontumor lung or frozen PBMC underwent sequencing. Every individual TCR cDNA molecule carried its own unique molecular identifier, which allowed correction of PCR and sequencing errors. TCRdb analysed the 5' RACE reads with MiXCR anew, one entry per CDR3 protein. The table includes roughly 72,000 distinct CDR3 sequences, 7.5% to 10% detected once. The sample is drawn from a study of spatial heterogeneity in lung cancer. On the study more broadly: Any follow-up PBMC samples that were available went on to be sequenced, and the median time to follow-up was roughly 2 years after resection. Each unique TCR and UMI combination was seen more than ten times on average in raw reads.

This receptor was identified in a female donor with early-stage non-small cell lung cancer. The sample here was PBMCs, taken at follow-up.

This chain's CDR3 is CASSSGTSMDTQYF. CDR3 in DNA: TGTGCCAGCAGCTCCGGGACTTCTATGGATACGCAGTATTTT. The rearrangement uses TRBV7-3 and TRBJ2-3; D perhaps matches TRBD2 (6 bases). Germline lookup yields CDR1 SGHTA and CDR2 FQGTGA. Trimming removed 4 bases from V and 6 bases from J, with 14 bases in between. This CDR3 spans 14 amino acids. Based on the CDR3 plus reference TRBV7-3 and TRBJ2-3, the full variable domain is GAGVSQTPSNKVTEKGKYVELRCDPISGHTALYWYRQSLGQGPEFLIYFQGTGAADDSGLPNDRFFAVRPEGSVSTLKIQRTERGDSAVYLCASSSGTSMDTQYFGPGTRLTVL.